This is a list of T cell receptor beta chains from one sample in a study of T cell responses to AZD1222 COVID-19 vaccine. TCRdb keeps only in-frame clones here, not all; method: immunoSEQ multiplex PCR. Among about 120,000 clones, about nine tenths were seen once, and the ten largest hold around 4.5%. Sequenced material: peripheral blood, taken on day 0 of MenACWY control vaccination. The receptors shown here come from an adult in good health. CDR3s include the opening cysteine and the closing phenylalanine or tryptophan. D genes are given only for firm matches. Size values are once, few and many counts, or a class for expanded clones, and some rows have none.

-	-	TRBJ1-1	TRBV5-1	CASSSQGANTEAFF	TGCGCCAGCAGCTCGCAGGGTGCGAACACTGAAGCTTTCTTT
-	-	TRBJ2-1	TRBV20-1	CSVPNEQFF	TGCAGTGTTCCCAATGAGCAGTTCTTC
-	-	TRBJ1-5	TRBV5-1	CASSLDGYNQPQHF	TGCGCCAGCAGCTTGGATGGTTACAATCAGCCCCAGCATTTT
TRBD2	-	TRBJ2-5	TRBV27	CASSFQRLAGGGVETQYF	TGTGCCAGCAGTTTCCAAAGACTAGCGGGAGGAGGGGTGGAGACCCAGTACTTC
-	-	TRBJ2-1	TRBV19	CASSMGGPSYNEQFF	TGTGCCAGTAGTATGGGGGGGCCCTCCTACAATGAGCAGTTCTTC
-	-	TRBJ1-4	TRBV7-9	CASSRTYEKLFF	TGTGCCAGCAGCCGCACTTATGAAAAACTGTTTTTT
TRBD1	-	TRBJ2-3	TRBV7-3	CASSPGTARVYTQYF	TGTGCCAGCAGTCCAGGGACAGCCCGGGTGTATACGCAGTATTTT
-	-	TRBJ1-1	TRBV7-7	CASSFEENTEAFF	TGTGCCAGCAGCTTTGAGGAGAACACTGAAGCTTTCTTT
TRBD1	few	TRBJ1-1	TRBV9	CASSVDGQGNTEAFF	TGTGCCAGCAGCGTAGATGGACAGGGGAACACTGAAGCTTTCTTT
-	-	TRBJ2-5	TRBV10-3	CAISDPGPQETQYF	TGTGCCATCAGTGATCCCGGACCACAAGAGACCCAGTACTTC
-	-	TRBJ1-3	TRBV21-1	CASSKSPRGNTIYF	TGTGCCAGCAGCAAATCCCCCCGGGGAAACACCATATATTTT
-	-	TRBJ2-2	TRBV19	CASSPNKPGELFF	TGTGCCAGTAGTCCCAATAAACCCGGGGAGCTGTTTTTT
-	-	TRBJ2-3	TRBV7-9	CATSKGPTTDTQYF	TGTGCCACTTCGAAGGGACCGACCACAGATACGCAGTATTTT
TRBD2	-	TRBJ2-1	TRBV9	CASSVGGGSYNEQFF	TGTGCCAGCAGCGTAGGCGGGGGATCCTACAATGAGCAGTTCTTC
TRBD1	-	TRBJ2-7	TRBV25-1	CASSADRSSYEQYF	TGTGCCAGCAGTGCGGACAGGAGCTCCTACGAGCAGTACTTC
-	-	TRBJ1-6	TRBV3-1/TRBV3-2	CASSQVWNSPLHF	TGTGCCAGCAGCCAAGTTTGGAATTCACCCCTCCACTTT
-	-	TRBJ2-2	TRBV5-4	CASSQGQNTGELFF	TGTGCCAGCAGCCAGGGACAGAACACCGGGGAGCTGTTTTTT
TRBD2	-	TRBJ2-1	TRBV9	CASSGYSGNSYNEQFF	TGTGCCAGCAGCGGATATAGCGGGAACTCCTACAATGAGCAGTTCTTC
-	-	TRBJ2-5	TRBV30	CAWSSWETQYF	TGTGCCTGGAGCTCATGGGAGACCCAGTACTTC
-	-	TRBJ2-2	TRBV2	CASSGQNTGELFF	TGTGCCAGCAGTGGGCAGAACACCGGGGAGCTGTTTTTT
-	-	TRBJ2-2	TRBV6-5	CASSYEGGYTGELFF	TGTGCCAGCAGTTACGAGGGGGGTTACACCGGGGAGCTGTTTTTT
-	-	TRBJ1-4	TRBV5-1	CASSLDPVPTILFF	TGCGCCAGCAGCTTGGACCCCGTCCCGACGATTCTGTTTTTT
TRBD1	-	TRBJ1-5	TRBV2	CASTTGGGSNQPQHF	TGTGCCAGCACGACAGGGGGAGGAAGCAATCAGCCCCAGCATTTT
-	few	TRBJ2-7	TRBV5-1	CASSLDGFSYEQYF	TGCGCCAGCAGCTTGGACGGATTCTCCTACGAGCAGTACTTC
-	-	TRBJ1-1	TRBV5-1	CASSLGWGAGTEAFF	TGCGCCAGCAGCTTGGGGTGGGGGGCTGGCACTGAAGCTTTCTTT
-	-	TRBJ2-4	TRBV7-2	CASSSRSGRNIQYF	TGTGCCAGCAGCTCACGAAGTGGTAGAAACATTCAGTACTTC
-	-	TRBJ1-1	TRBV7-3	CASSLLGRGGNTEAFF	TGTGCCAGCAGCTTACTCGGGCGAGGGGGGAACACTGAAGCTTTCTTT
TRBD2	-	TRBJ2-1	TRBV7-6	CASSLLGTSGRFYNEQFF	TGTGCCAGCAGCTTATTAGGGACTAGCGGGAGGTTCTACAATGAGCAGTTCTTC
-	-	TRBJ2-7	TRBV29-1	CSGQLGYEQYF	TGCAGCGGCCAGTTGGGCTACGAGCAGTACTTC
TRBD2	-	TRBJ2-1	TRBV11-2	CASSLGSGSITYNEQFF	TGTGCCAGCAGCTTAGGTAGCGGGAGCATCACCTACAATGAGCAGTTCTTC
-	-	TRBJ1-6	TRBV21-1	CASSKESKAKNSPLHF	TGTGCCAGCAGCAAAGAGTCCAAGGCGAAAAATTCACCCCTCCACTTT
TRBD1	-	TRBJ1-6	TRBV10-1	CATTGGVDSPLHF	TGCGCCACCACAGGGGGCGTGGATTCACCCCTCCACTTT
-	once	TRBJ1-2	TRBV15	CATSRATRQAGTYGYTF	TGTGCCACCAGCAGAGCTACCCGACAGGCAGGGACCTATGGCTACACCTTC
-	-	TRBJ1-6	TRBV28	CASSFLQGGHSPLHF	TGTGCCAGCAGTTTTTTACAGGGAGGACATTCACCCCTCCACTTT
TRBD1	-	TRBJ1-5	TRBV10-2	CASSLQGSQPQHF	TGCGCCAGCAGTTTACAGGGGTCCCAGCCCCAGCATTTT
TRBD2	-	TRBJ2-2	TRBV5-5	CASSLIAGGFTGELFF	TGTGCCAGCAGCTTGATAGCGGGAGGTTTCACCGGGGAGCTGTTTTTT
-	-	TRBJ1-4	TRBV5-4	CASSSSAGEGEKLFF	TGTGCCAGCAGCTCCTCGGCGGGGGAGGGTGAAAAACTGTTTTTT
TRBD1	-	TRBJ1-2	TRBV7-2	CASSSRPTGFGYTF	TGTGCCAGCAGCTCGCGGCCGACAGGGTTTGGCTACACCTTC
-	few	TRBJ2-5	TRBV7-2	CASSRGLDPVLAQYF	TGTGCCAGCAGCCGGGGGCTAGACCCCGTTTTGGCCCAGTACTTC
-	-	TRBJ1-5	TRBV19	CASSIGASGGPQHF	TGTGCCAGTAGTATAGGGGCCTCAGGCGGGCCCCAGCATTTT
-	-	TRBJ1-1	TRBV7-8	CASSPGQFMNTEAFF	TGTGCCAGCAGCCCAGGACAGTTTATGAACACTGAAGCTTTCTTT
-	-	TRBJ2-3	TRBV30	CAWSVHGAGDTQYF	TGTGCCTGGAGTGTACACGGGGCTGGAGATACGCAGTATTTT
-	-	TRBJ2-3	TRBV6-2/TRBV6-3	CASSYASGTDTQYF	TGTGCCAGCAGTTACGCTAGCGGCACAGATACGCAGTATTTT
TRBD2	-	TRBJ2-6	TRBV18	CASSPLAGEGSGANVLTF	TGTGCCAGCTCACCGTTAGCGGGAGAGGGCTCTGGGGCCAACGTCCTGACTTTC
-	-	TRBJ1-4	TRBV4-2	CASSRGEGEKLFF	TGTGCCAGCAGCCGAGGGGAGGGAGAAAAACTGTTTTTT
TRBD1	-	TRBJ1-1	TRBV10-2	CATAGTANTEAFF	TGCGCCACCGCGGGGACAGCGAACACTGAAGCTTTCTTT
-	once	TRBJ2-4	TRBV10-1	CASSERVGKNIQYF	TGCGCCAGCAGTGAAAGGGTGGGGAAAAACATTCAGTACTTC
-	-	TRBJ2-3	TRBV6-5	CASSHGDKGQYF	TGTGCCAGCAGCCACGGGGACAAGGGGCAGTATTTT
-	-	TRBJ1-6	TRBV6-4	CASSEETGRSPLHF	TGTGCCAGCAGTGAGGAGACAGGACGCTCACCCCTCCACTTT
-	-	TRBJ2-2	TRBV14	CASSQDIFTNTGELFF	TGTGCCAGCAGCCAAGATATTTTCACGAACACCGGGGAGCTGTTTTTT
-	-	TRBJ2-5	TRBV7-3	CASSSRGLKQETQYF	TGTGCCAGCAGCTCCAGAGGACTGAAACAAGAGACCCAGTACTTC
-	-	TRBJ1-4	TRBV20-1	CSARDKGKLFF	TGCAGTGCTAGAGATAAGGGAAAACTGTTTTTT
-	-	TRBJ2-5	TRBV2	CASTRGSALQETQYF	TGTGCCAGCACCCGCGGTAGCGCCTTACAAGAGACCCAGTACTTC
TRBD2	-	TRBJ2-1	TRBV28	CASYPGLARLGSYNEQFF	TGTGCCAGTTACCCGGGACTAGCGCGGTTAGGCTCCTACAATGAGCAGTTCTTC